A selection of T cell receptor beta chains follows, all from one sample in a study of CD8+ T cells in alopecia areata. Assay: immunoSEQ multiplex PCR; the TCRdb copy retains only in-frame clones and omits some. Found here are around 29,000 clones, approximately 65% of them singletons; the top ten hold roughly 17%. Sequenced input: NKG2D-high CD8+ T cells sorted from blood. These receptors were taken from a human donor with alopecia areata. Each CDR3 is given with its conserved first and last residue. The order of the fields is J gene, clone size, V gene, D gene, CDR3 protein, CDR3 DNA. A D gene is named only where the DNA matches it firmly. Not all rows give a size; the values are once, few, many and, for expanded clones, a class.

j_gene: TRBJ1-2; abundance: -; v_gene: TRBV29-1; d_gene: -; CDR3aa: CSVAGTGYGYTF; CDR3nt: TGCAGCGTTGCGGGTACCGGGTATGGCTACACCTTC
j_gene: TRBJ2-3; abundance: -; v_gene: TRBV28; d_gene: -; CDR3aa: CASSLVGHGADTQYF; CDR3nt: TGTGCCAGCAGTTTGGTGGGCCACGGTGCAGATACGCAGTATTTT
j_gene: TRBJ2-1; abundance: once; v_gene: TRBV7-2; d_gene: -; CDR3aa: CASSLDTGRPYNEQFF; CDR3nt: TGTGCCAGCAGCTTAGATACAGGGCGCCCCTACAATGAGCAGTTCTTC
j_gene: TRBJ1-5; abundance: -; v_gene: TRBV7-2; d_gene: -; CDR3aa: CASSFLTVNQPQHF; CDR3nt: TGTGCCAGCAGCTTCTTGACAGTTAATCAGCCCCAGCATTTT
j_gene: TRBJ2-7; abundance: -; v_gene: TRBV4-1; d_gene: -; CDR3aa: CASSLEDGSYEQYF; CDR3nt: TGCGCCAGCAGCCTAGAGGACGGTTCCTACGAGCAGTACTTC
j_gene: TRBJ2-4; abundance: -; v_gene: TRBV18; d_gene: -; CDR3aa: CASSPAGASDIQYF; CDR3nt: TGTGCCAGCTCACCGGCAGGGGCATCGGACATTCAGTACTTC
j_gene: TRBJ1-2; abundance: -; v_gene: TRBV15; d_gene: TRBD1; CDR3aa: CATSGRTGTGDGYTF; CDR3nt: TGTGCCACCAGCGGGAGAACCGGGACAGGGGACGGCTACACCTTC
j_gene: TRBJ2-7; abundance: -; v_gene: TRBV5-6; d_gene: TRBD2; CDR3aa: CASSLAAGGAERHEQYF; CDR3nt: TGTGCCAGCAGCTTGGCTGCGGGAGGAGCCGAGCGACACGAGCAGTACTTC
j_gene: TRBJ2-3; abundance: few; v_gene: TRBV2; d_gene: TRBD2; CDR3aa: CASSGLGLAGGADTQYF; CDR3nt: TGTGCCAGCAGTGGACTCGGACTAGCGGGAGGTGCAGATACGCAGTATTTT
j_gene: TRBJ2-7; abundance: once; v_gene: TRBV27; d_gene: TRBD1; CDR3aa: CASSARDRTYEQYF; CDR3nt: TGTGCCAGCAGCGCACGGGACAGGACCTACGAGCAGTACTTC
j_gene: TRBJ2-5; abundance: -; v_gene: TRBV29-1; d_gene: TRBD2; CDR3aa: CSVTGGVYSYQETQYF; CDR3nt: TGCAGCGTAACTGGGGGGGTTTACAGTTACCAAGAGACCCAGTACTTC
j_gene: TRBJ2-5; abundance: -; v_gene: TRBV2; d_gene: -; CDR3aa: CASSELLQETQYF; CDR3nt: TGTGCCAGCAGTGAGTTGTTACAAGAGACCCAGTACTTC
j_gene: TRBJ2-1; abundance: few; v_gene: TRBV7-9; d_gene: -; CDR3aa: CASSLASGSEQFF; CDR3nt: TGTGCCAGCAGCTTAGCGTCGGGTAGTGAGCAGTTCTTC
j_gene: TRBJ1-3; abundance: -; v_gene: TRBV29-1; d_gene: -; CDR3aa: CSVEARRGALGNTIYF; CDR3nt: TGCAGCGTTGAAGCCCGGCGGGGGGCTCTTGGAAACACCATATATTTT
j_gene: TRBJ2-1; abundance: -; v_gene: TRBV27; d_gene: -; CDR3aa: CASSLTPTENPSYNEQFF; CDR3nt: TGTGCCAGCAGTTTGACGCCCACAGAAAACCCCTCCTACAATGAGCAGTTCTTC
j_gene: TRBJ2-1; abundance: few; v_gene: TRBV27; d_gene: TRBD2; CDR3aa: CASSYGTSSLNEQFF; CDR3nt: TGTGCCAGCAGCTACGGGACTAGCTCTCTCAATGAGCAGTTCTTC
j_gene: TRBJ1-2; abundance: few; v_gene: TRBV19; d_gene: -; CDR3aa: CASASLGGLEGYTF; CDR3nt: TGTGCCAGCGCATCGTTGGGTGGCTTGGAGGGCTACACCTTC
j_gene: TRBJ2-3; abundance: few; v_gene: TRBV7-3; d_gene: -; CDR3aa: CASSGGYTQYF; CDR3nt: TGTGCCAGCAGTGGGGGGTATACGCAGTATTTT
j_gene: TRBJ1-3; abundance: few; v_gene: TRBV14; d_gene: TRBD1; CDR3aa: CASSQVGTGVLLDSGNTIYF; CDR3nt: TGTGCCAGCAGCCAAGTCGGGACAGGAGTATTACTGGACTCTGGAAACACCATATATTTT